Below are 6 T cell receptor beta chains sequenced from a single sample in a study of radiotherapy plus CTLA-4 blockade in lung cancer. Clones were sequenced by immunoSEQ multiplex PCR, and TCRdb holds only the in-frame ones, with some missing. Among 30,000 to 40,000 clones listed, more than 70% were seen once. The material was peripheral blood, obtained from a patient treated with radiotherapy plus ipilimumab. These receptors were obtained from a human donor with non-small cell lung cancer who had stable disease on radiotherapy plus ipilimumab.

V is TRBV5-4 and J is TRBJ2-7; TRBD2 aligns across 12 bases. From germline, CDR1 is SGHNT and CDR2 YYREEE (reference sequence). V dropped 4 bases and J dropped 1; count of bases not matched to a gene: 9. This CDR3 has 17 amino acids. This CDR3 is CASSPDTGLAGSYEQYF. DNA of the CDR3: TGTGCCAGCAGCCCCGATACAGGACTAGCGGGGTCCTACGAGCAGTACTTC. Filled out from reference TRBV5-4 and TRBJ2-7, the complete variable domain reads ETGVTQSPTHLIKTRGQQVTLRCSSQSGHNTVSWYQQALGQGPQFIFQYYREEENGRGNFPPRFSGLQFPNYSSELNVNALELDDSALYLCASSPDTGLAGSYEQYFGPGTRLTVT.

The chain recombines TRBV9 with TRBJ2-5; D is possibly TRBD2 (6 bases). From germline, CDR1 is SGDLS and CDR2 YYNGEE. The CDR3 contains 13 residues. V was pared by 0 bases and J by 6 bases, with 9 bases between. CDR3 coding DNA: TGTGCCAGCAGCGTAGCCGGGAGCCAGACCCAGTACTTC. Translating it yields CASSVAGSQTQYF.

This clone was detected only once. The chain combines TRBV9 with TRBJ2-1; 13 bases are shared with TRBD2. The CDR3 runs 15 residues. Trimming took 3 bases from V and 7 from J; bases not matched to a gene: 4. CDR1 is SGDLS and CDR2 is YYNGEE in the germline V gene. CDR3 nucleotides: TGTGCCAGCAGCGGGACTAGCGGGAGAAAGAATGAGCAGTTCTTC. Amino acids: CASSGTSGRKNEQFF.

The genes are TRBV9 and TRBJ2-7, with 8 bases matching TRBD2. The CDR3 consists of 15 residues. With 0 bases clipped from V and 6 bases from J, the junction kept 8 bases outside the gene matches. Looked up from germline, CDR1 is SGDLS and CDR2 is YYNGEE. The CDR3 loop is CASSVVAGGAAEQYF. The CDR3 DNA sequence: TGTGCCAGCAGCGTAGTGGCGGGAGGCGCTGCCGAGCAGTACTTC.

The chain joins TRBV9 to TRBJ1-1, with 7 nucleotides matching TRBD1. The CDR3 is made up of 14 amino acids. With V trimmed by 2 bases and J by 5 bases, 6 bases remained unmatched. Germline V gene data show CDR1 as SGDLS and CDR2 as YYNGEE. The chain's CDR3 is CASSVLQGETEAFF. The CDR3 DNA sequence: TGTGCCAGCAGCGTCCTCCAGGGGGAAACTGAAGCTTTCTTT.

The chain couples TRBV7-2 to TRBJ1-1; the D is unclear. V shed 3 bases and J shed 1 base, with 9 bases lying between them. Per the germline V gene, CDR1 is SGHTA and CDR2 is FQGNSA. The CDR3 spans 14 residues. CDR3 coding DNA: TGTGCCAGCAGCTTCTCGCGACAGAACACTGAAGCTTTCTTT. As protein: CASSFSRQNTEAFF. The full variable domain, rest sourced from reference TRBV7-2 and TRBJ1-1, is GAGVSQSPSNKVTEKGKDVELRCDPISGHTALYWYRQSLGQGLEFLIYFQGNSAPDKSGLPSDRFSAERTGGSVSTLTIQRTQQEDSAVYLCASSFSRQNTEAFFGQGTRLTVV.